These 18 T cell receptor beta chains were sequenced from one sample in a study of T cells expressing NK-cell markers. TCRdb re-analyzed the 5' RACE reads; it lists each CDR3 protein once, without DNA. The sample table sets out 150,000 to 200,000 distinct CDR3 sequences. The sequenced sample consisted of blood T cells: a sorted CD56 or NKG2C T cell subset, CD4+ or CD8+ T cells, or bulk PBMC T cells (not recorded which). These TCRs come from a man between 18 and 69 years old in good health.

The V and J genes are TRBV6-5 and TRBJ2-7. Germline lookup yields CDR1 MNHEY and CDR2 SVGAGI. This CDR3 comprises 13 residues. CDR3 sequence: CASSYRQNAEQYF.

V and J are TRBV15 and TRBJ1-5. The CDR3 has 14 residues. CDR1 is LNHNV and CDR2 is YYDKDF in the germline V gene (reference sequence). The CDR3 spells CATSRAKEVQPQHF.

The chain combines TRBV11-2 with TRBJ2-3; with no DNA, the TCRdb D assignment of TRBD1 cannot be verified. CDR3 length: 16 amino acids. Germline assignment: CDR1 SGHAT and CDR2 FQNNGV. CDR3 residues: CASSLDLGGGVDTQYF. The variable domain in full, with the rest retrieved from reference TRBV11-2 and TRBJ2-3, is EAGVAQSPRYKIIEKRQSVAFWCNPISGHATLYWYQQILGQGPKLLIQFQNNGVVDDSQLPKDRFSAERLKGVDSTLKIQPAKLEDSAVYLCASSLDLGGGVDTQYFGPGTRLTVL.

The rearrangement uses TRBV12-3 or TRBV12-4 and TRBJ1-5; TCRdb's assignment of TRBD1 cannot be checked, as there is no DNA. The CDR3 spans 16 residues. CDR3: CASSFWGPYSNQPQHF.

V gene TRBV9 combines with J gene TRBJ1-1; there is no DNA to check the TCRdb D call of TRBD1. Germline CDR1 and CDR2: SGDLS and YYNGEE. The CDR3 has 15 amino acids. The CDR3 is CASGPLRGARTEAFF.

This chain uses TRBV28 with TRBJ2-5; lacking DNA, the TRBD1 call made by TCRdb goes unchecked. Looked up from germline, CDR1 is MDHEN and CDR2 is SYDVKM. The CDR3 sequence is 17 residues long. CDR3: CASSYRGRGRIGETQYF.

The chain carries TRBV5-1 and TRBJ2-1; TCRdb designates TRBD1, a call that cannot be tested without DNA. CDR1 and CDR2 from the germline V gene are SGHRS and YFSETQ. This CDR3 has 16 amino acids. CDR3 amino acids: CASSLAGQFASNEQFF.

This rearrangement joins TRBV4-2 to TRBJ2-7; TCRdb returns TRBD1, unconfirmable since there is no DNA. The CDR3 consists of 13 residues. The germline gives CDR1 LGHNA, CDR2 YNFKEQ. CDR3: CASSHPGAYEQYF.

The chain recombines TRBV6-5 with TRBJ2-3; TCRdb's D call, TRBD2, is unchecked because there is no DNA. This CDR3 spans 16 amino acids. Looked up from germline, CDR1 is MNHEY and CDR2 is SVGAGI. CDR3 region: CASSLTSGGAVDTQYF.

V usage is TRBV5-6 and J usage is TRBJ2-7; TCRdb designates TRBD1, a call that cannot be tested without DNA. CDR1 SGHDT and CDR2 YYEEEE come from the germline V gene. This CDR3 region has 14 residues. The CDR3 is CASSSISPGAEQYF.

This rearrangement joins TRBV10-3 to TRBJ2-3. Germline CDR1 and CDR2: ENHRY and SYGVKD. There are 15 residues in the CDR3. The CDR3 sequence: CAISEGTSQADTQYF.

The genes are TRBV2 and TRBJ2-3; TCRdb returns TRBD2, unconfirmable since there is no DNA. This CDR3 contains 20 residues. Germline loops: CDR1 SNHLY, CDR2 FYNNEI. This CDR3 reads CATSLGTSGALPLFTDTQYF.

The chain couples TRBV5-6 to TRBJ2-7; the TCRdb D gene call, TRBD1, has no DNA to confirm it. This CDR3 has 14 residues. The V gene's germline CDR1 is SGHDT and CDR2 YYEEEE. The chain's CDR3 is CASSFLLTGREQYF. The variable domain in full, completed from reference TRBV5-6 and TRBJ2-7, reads DAGVTQSPTHLIKTRGQQVTLRCSPKSGHDTVSWYQQALGQGPQFIFQYYEEEERQRGNFPDRFSGHQFPNYSSELNVNALLLGDSALYLCASSFLLTGREQYFGPGTRLTVT.

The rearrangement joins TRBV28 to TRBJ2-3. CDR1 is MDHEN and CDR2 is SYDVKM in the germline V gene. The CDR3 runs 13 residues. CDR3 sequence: CASSLQVTDTQYF. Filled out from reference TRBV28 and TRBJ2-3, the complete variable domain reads DVKVTQSSRYLVKRTGEKVFLECVQDMDHENMFWYRQDPGLGLRLIYFSYDVKMKEKGDIPEGYSVSREKKERFSLILESASTNQTSMYLCASSLQVTDTQYFGPGTRLTVL.

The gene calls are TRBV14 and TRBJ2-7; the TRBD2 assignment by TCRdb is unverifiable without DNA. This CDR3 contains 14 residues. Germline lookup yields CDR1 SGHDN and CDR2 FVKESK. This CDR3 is CASSQETSYYEQYF.

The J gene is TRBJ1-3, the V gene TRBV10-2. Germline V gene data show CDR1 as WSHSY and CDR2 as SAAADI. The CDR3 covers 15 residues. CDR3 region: CASSEWGNAGNTIYF.

The CDR3: CASSYTGDSYNEQFF. The gene calls are TRBV6-5 and TRBJ2-1; TCRdb indicates TRBD1, and absent DNA this call remains unverified. The CDR3 contains 15 residues. Germline V gene sequence: CDR1 MNHEY, CDR2 SVGAGI.

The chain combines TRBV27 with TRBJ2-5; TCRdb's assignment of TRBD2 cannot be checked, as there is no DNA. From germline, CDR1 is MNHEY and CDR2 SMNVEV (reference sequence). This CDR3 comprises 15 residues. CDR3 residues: CASSYNGGAQETQYF.